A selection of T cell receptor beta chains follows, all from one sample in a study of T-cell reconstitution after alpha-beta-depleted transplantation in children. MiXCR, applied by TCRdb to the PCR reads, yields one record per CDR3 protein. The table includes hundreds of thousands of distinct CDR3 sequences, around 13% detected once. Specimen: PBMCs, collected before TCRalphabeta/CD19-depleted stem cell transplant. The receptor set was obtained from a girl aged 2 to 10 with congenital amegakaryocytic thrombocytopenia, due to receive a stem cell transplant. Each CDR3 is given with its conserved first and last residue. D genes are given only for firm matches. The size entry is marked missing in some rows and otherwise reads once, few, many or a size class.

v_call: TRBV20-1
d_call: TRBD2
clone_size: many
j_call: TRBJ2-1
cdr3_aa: CSARRNIAGVQSYNEQFF
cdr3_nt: TGCAGTGCTAGACGAAATATAGCGGGAGTCCAATCCTACAATGAGCAGTTCTTC

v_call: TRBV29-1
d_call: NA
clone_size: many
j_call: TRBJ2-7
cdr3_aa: CSVGFSVHEQYF
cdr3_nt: TGCAGCGTTGGGTTTAGCGTCCACGAGCAGTACTTC

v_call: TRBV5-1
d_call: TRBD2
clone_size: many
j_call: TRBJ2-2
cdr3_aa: CASSLTGGATGELFF
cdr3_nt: TGCGCCAGCAGCTTAACCGGGGGGGCCACCGGGGAGCTGTTTTTT

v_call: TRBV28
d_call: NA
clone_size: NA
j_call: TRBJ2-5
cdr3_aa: CAIRDVEEETQYF
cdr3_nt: TGTGCCATCCGGGACGTTGAGGAGGAGACCCAGTACTTC

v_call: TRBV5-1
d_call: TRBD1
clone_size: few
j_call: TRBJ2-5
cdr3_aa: CASSRGQETQYF
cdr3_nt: TGTGCCAGCAGCAGGGGGCAAGAGACCCAGTACTTC

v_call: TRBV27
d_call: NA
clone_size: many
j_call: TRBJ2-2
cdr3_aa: CASSLIAARNTGELFF
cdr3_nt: TGTGCCAGCAGTTTAATAGCCGCGAGAAACACCGGGGAGCTGTTTTTT

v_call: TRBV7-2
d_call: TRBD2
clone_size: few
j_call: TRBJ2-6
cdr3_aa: CASSLTSGRSGANVLTF
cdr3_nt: TGTGCCAGCAGCCTAACGAGCGGGAGATCAGGGGCCAACGTCCTGACTTTC

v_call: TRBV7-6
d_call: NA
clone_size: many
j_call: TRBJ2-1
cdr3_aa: CASSLAWGSLVNEQFF
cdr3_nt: TGTGCCAGCAGCTTAGCTTGGGGTAGCCTCGTGAATGAGCAGTTCTTC

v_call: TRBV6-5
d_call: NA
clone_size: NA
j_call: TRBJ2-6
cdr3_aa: CATRRGGVRSGANVLTF
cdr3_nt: TGTGCCACCCGACGAGGAGGGGTAAGGTCTGGGGCCAACGTCCTGACTTTC

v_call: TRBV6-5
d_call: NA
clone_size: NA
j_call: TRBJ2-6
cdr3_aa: CASSSLLGVLSSGANVLTF
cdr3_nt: TGTGCCAGCAGTTCCCTCCTAGGGGTCTTAAGCTCTGGGGCCAACGTCCTGACTTTC

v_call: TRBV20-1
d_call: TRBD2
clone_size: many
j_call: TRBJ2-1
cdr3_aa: CSARPGGAGGYNEQFF
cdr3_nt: TGCAGTGCTAGGCCCGGGGGCGCGGGAGGGTACAATGAGCAGTTCTTC

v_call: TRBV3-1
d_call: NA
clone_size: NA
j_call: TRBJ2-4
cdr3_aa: CASSHYRDKWNIQYF
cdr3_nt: TGTGCCAGCAGCCACTACCGGGACAAATGGAACATTCAGTACTTC

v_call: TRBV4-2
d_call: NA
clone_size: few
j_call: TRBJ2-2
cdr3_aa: CASSLHSWWGSMNTGELFF
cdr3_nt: TGTGCCAGCAGCCTACACTCGTGGTGGGGCTCAATGAACACCGGGGAGCTGTTTTTT

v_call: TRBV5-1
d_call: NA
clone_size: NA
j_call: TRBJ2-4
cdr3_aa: CASSGGTYLAKNIQYF
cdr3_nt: TGCGCCAGCAGCGGGGGTACCTACCTGGCCAAAAACATTCAGTACTTC

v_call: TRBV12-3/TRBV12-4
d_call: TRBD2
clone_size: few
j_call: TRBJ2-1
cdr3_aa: CASTRGLAEIHHNEQFF
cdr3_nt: TGTGCCAGCACCCGAGGACTAGCGGAAATCCACCACAATGAGCAGTTCTTC

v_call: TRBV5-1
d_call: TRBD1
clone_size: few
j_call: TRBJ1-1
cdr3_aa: CASSLVDRDRGVWNTEAFF
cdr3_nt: TGCGCCAGCAGCTTGGTGGACCGGGACAGGGGTGTTTGGAACACTGAAGCTTTCTTT

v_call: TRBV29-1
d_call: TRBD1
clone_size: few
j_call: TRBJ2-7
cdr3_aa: CSVEDLGQGYEQYF
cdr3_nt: TGCAGCGTTGAAGATTTGGGACAGGGATACGAGCAGTACTTC

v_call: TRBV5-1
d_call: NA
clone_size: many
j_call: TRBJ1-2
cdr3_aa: CASSFNRAYGYTF
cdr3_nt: TGCGCCAGCAGCTTTAACAGGGCCTATGGCTACACCTTC

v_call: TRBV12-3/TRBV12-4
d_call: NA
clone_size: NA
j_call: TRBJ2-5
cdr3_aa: CASRRTSRFEETQYF
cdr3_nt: TGTGCCAGCAGGAGGACAAGCCGGTTTGAAGAGACCCAGTACTTC

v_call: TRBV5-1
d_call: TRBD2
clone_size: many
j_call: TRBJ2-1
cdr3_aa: CASSLAGRSEQFF
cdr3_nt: TGTGCCAGCAGCTTAGCCGGGAGGAGTGAGCAGTTCTTC

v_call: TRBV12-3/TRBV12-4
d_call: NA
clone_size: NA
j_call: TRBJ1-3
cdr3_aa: CASSRGRFSGNTVYF
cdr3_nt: TGTGCCAGCAGTAGGGGACGGTTCTCTGGAAACACCGTATATTTT

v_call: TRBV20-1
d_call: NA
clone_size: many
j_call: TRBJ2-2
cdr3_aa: CSAPNRDTGELFF
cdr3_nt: TGCAGTGCTCCTAACAGGGACACCGGGGAGCTGTTTTTT

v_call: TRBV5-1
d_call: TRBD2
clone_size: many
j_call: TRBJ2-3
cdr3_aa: CASSSGFSGRAPDTQYF
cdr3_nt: TGCGCCAGCAGCTCCGGGTTTAGCGGGAGGGCCCCGGATACGCAGTATTTT

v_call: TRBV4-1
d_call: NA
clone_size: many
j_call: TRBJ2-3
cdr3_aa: CASSQVSPSTDTQYF
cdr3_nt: TGCGCCAGCAGCCAAGTTTCACCTAGCACAGATACGCAGTATTTT